The clone carrying this T cell receptor (beta chain) has more than one count but fewer than ten. The antigen is undetermined. This sample stems from a study of blood T cells in healthy people across ages. This CDR3 spans 13 amino acids. V shed 5 bases and J shed 2 bases, with 8 bases lying between them. The germline V gene has CDR1 MNHEY and CDR2 SVGAGI. Combining a sample-barcoded 5' primer with a J-beta primer mix, a second PCR ran for about 7 to 12 cycles. MiXCR, applied by TCRdb to the 5' RACE reads, yields one record per CDR3 protein. The sample carries some 900,000 distinct CDR3 sequences, roughly 48% recorded once. Total RNA, at least 5.5 micrograms per sample, came from PBMCs. Study-level points and caveats: Diversity of TCR beta per million T cells declined in a roughly linear way with age. Underestimates were what the diversity estimates from one million T cells were considered to be.

The sequence was obtained from a man under 40 in good health. J is TRBJ2-3 and V is TRBV6-5; D is uncertain. The specimen was blood. The CDR3 reads CASSNSDTDTQYF. The CDR3 nucleotides are TGTGCCAGCAGTAACAGCGACACAGATACGCAGTATTTT.